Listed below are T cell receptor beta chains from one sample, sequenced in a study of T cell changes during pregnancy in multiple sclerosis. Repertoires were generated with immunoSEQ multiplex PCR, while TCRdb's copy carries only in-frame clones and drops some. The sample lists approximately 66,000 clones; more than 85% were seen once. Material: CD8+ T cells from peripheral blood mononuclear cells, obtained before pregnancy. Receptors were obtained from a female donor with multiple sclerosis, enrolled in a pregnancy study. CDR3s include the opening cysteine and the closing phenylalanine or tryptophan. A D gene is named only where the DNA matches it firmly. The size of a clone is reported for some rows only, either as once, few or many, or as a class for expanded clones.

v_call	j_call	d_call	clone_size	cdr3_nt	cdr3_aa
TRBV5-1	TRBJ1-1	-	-	TGCGCCAGCAGCTTTTGGGGCCAACGTGCAGGGCCCATGAACACTGAAGCTTTCTTT	CASSFWGQRAGPMNTEAFF
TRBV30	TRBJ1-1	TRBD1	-	TGTGCCTGGAAAGCGGCAGGGGGCACTGAAGCTTTCTTT	CAWKAAGGTEAFF
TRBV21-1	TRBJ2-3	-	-	TGTGCCAGCAGCAAAAGGGGGAGCCCCACAGATACGCAGTATTTT	CASSKRGSPTDTQYF
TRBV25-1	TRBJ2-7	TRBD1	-	TGTGCCAGCAGATCGGACAGGGGGGACATTGCGCAGTACTTC	CASRSDRGDIAQYF
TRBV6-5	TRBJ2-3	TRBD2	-	TGTGCCAGCACGCCGGGACTAGCATCAGATACGCAGTATTTT	CASTPGLASDTQYF
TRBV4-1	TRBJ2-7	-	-	TGCGCCAGCAGCCACGTGTTTGGCCCACACGATTTTTACGAGCAGTACTTC	CASSHVFGPHDFYEQYF
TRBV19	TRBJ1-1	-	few	TGTGCCAGTAGCCCTTCAGGGTACACTGAAGCTTTCTTT	CASSPSGYTEAFF
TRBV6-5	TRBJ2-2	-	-	TGTGCCAGCAGTTACGGCTCCGGGGAGCTGTTTTTT	CASSYGSGELFF
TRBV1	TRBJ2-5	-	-	TGCACCAGCAGCCAAGATAGCCCCCATTGGTGGGAGGGATACCAAGAGACCCAGTACTTC	CTSSQDSPHWWEGYQETQYF
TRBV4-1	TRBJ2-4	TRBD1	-	TGCGCCAGCAGCCAGGACGACAGGGGAGTCAAGGACATTCAGTACTTC	CASSQDDRGVKDIQYF
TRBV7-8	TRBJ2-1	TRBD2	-	TGTGCCAGCAGCTTGAACGGGGGGGCCGATGGTTACAATGAGCAGTTCTTC	CASSLNGGADGYNEQFF
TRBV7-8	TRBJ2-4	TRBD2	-	TGTGCCAGCAGCCCCTGGCTAGCGGGGGGGCCTGAAAACATTCAGTACTTC	CASSPWLAGGPENIQYF
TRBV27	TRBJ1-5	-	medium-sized	TGTGCCAGCAGTTTATCGATTGGGGCTAGCAATCAGCCCCAGCATTTT	CASSLSIGASNQPQHF
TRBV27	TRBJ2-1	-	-	TGTGCCAGCAGTTTGGGGGGGCTCAATGAGCAGTTCTTC	CASSLGGLNEQFF
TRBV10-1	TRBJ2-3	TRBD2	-	TGCGCCAGCAGTGAAGCCACAGGCGGGGGGACAGATACGCAGTATTTT	CASSEATGGGTDTQYF
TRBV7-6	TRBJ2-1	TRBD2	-	TGTGCCAGCAGCTTAACGCGGGGGGGCCCCAATGAGCAGTTCTTC	CASSLTRGGPNEQFF
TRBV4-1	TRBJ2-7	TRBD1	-	TGCGCCAGCAGCCAAGAGGACAGGGAAGAGCAGTACTTC	CASSQEDREEQYF